The 14 T cell receptor beta chains below all came from one sample that was sequenced in a study of shared clonotypes between healthy human individuals. Naive CD8 populations comprised CD45RO-negative cells positively selected for CCR7, excluding terminally differentiated effector memory CD45RA+ cells. Libraries were prepared by immunoSEQ multiplex PCR; TCRdb keeps only in-frame clonotypes and omits some of them. The repertoire consists of some 2,100,000 clones, with about 93% occurring once and the leading ten covering under 2%. The sequenced material came from naive CD8+ T cells from PBMCs. Receptors were obtained from a young man in good health. Some clones in this sample may be carry-over from other donors' samples.

The chain has TRBV9 and TRBJ2-7; D perhaps matches TRBD2 (6 bases). The germline gives CDR1 SGDLS, CDR2 YYNGEE. Between the trimmed V and J ends, which lost 4 bases and 1 base, there was a span of 15 bases. The CDR3 totals 15 residues. In DNA, the CDR3 is TGTGCCAGCAGCCCCGGTGGCGGGAATTCCTACGAGCAGTACTTC. Protein sequence: CASSPGGGNSYEQYF.

The CDR3 is CASSFAAYNEQFF. Written as DNA, the CDR3 is TGTGCCAGCAGTTTTGCAGCCTACAATGAGCAGTTCTTC. The chain combines TRBV28 with TRBJ2-1; D remains ambiguous. CDR3 length equals 13 residues. Germline V lookup: CDR1 MDHEN, CDR2 SYDVKM. Trimming shortened V by 3 bases and J by 2 bases, and 5 bases separated the two germline ends.

The chain has TRBV27 and TRBJ2-1, with D possibly being TRBD2 (5 bases). Trimming removed 4 bases from V and 2 bases from J, with 18 bases in between. Per the germline V gene, CDR1 is MNHEY and CDR2 is SMNVEV (reference sequence). There are 17 residues in the CDR3. The CDR3: CASSSSLGGRPYNEQFF. In nucleotides, the CDR3 is TGTGCCAGCAGTTCGTCATTGGGCGGGCGGCCCTACAATGAGCAGTTCTTC.

On this clone: Other DNA variants within this sample encode the same CDR3. The V gene is TRBV15, the J gene TRBJ2-1, with D unresolved. The CDR3 runs to 13 residues. Germline V gene lookup returns CDR1 LNHNV and CDR2 YYDKDF (reference sequence). The V and J ends lost 1 base and 8 bases respectively, with 9 bases between them. This CDR3 reads CATSRVPGDEQFF. CDR3 nucleotides: TGTGCCACCAGCAGAGTCCCGGGCGATGAGCAGTTCTTC.

J is TRBJ2-1 and V is TRBV9, with TRBD2 matching over 10 bases. CDR1 and CDR2 from the germline V gene are SGDLS and YYNGEE. With 3 bases clipped from V and 8 bases from J, the junction kept 11 bases outside the gene matches. The CDR3 is made up of 16 amino acids. The CDR3 DNA is TGTGCCAGCAGCGCATCCAAGCGGGAGGGCCGCGATGAGCAGTTCTTC. It translates to CASSASKREGRDEQFF.

This rearrangement joins TRBV7-2 to TRBJ2-3; D might be TRBD1 or TRBD2, each matching 5 bases. V was shortened by 5 bases and J by 7 bases, with 31 bases between the two germline ends. Germline V CDR1 and CDR2: SGHTA, FQGNSA. This CDR3 comprises 19 residues. CDR3 residues: CASSPKSWGRLKRANTQYF. The CDR3 region has the DNA TGTGCCAGCAGCCCAAAGTCATGGGGGAGACTCAAACGGGCAAATACGCAGTATTTT.

This clone is a singleton in its sample. The rearrangement joins TRBV11-3 to TRBJ1-3, with D perhaps TRBD1 (5 bases). The CDR3 loop spans 18 amino acids. The germline V gene has CDR1 SGHNT and CDR2 YENEEA. Trimming pared 3 bases from V and 0 bases from J, leaving 18 bases between. CDR3 sequence reads: CASSLESPGRPSGNTIYF. DNA of the CDR3: TGTGCCAGCAGCTTGGAATCACCGGGACGCCCCTCTGGAAACACCATATATTTT.

This chain uses TRBV9 with TRBJ2-1; possible D gene TRBD2, 6 bases. V lost 4 bases to trimming and J lost 7 bases, with 18 bases between them. Germline V gene sequence: CDR1 SGDLS, CDR2 YYNGEE. The CDR3 spans 15 residues. CDR3 DNA sequence: TGTGCCAGCAGCTGGCTGGGGGGAGCCGATAATGAGCAGTTCTTC. Amino acid sequence: CASSWLGGADNEQFF.

J is TRBJ2-5 and V is TRBV5-4, with 9 bases matching TRBD1. The CDR3 is made up of 14 amino acids. The germline gives CDR1 SGHNT, CDR2 YYREEE (reference sequence). Unmatched junction bases numbered 4, after V lost 2 bases and J lost 5 bases. CDR3 nucleotide sequence: TGTGCCAGCAGCTTAGACAGGGGGTGGGAGACCCAGTACTTC. It specifies CASSLDRGWETQYF.

This clone was seen a single time. Within the sample, other DNA sequences also encode this same CDR3. The gene calls are TRBV25-1 and TRBJ2-5; D ambiguous. Germline CDR1 MGHDK, CDR2 SYGVNS. V dropped 6 bases and J dropped 4 bases, with 3 bases sitting between them. The CDR3 loop spans 10 amino acids. The CDR3 nucleotides are TGTGCCAGCAGCCTAGAGACCCAGTACTTC. The encoded protein is CASSLETQYF.

As concerns this clone: This CDR3 is also generated by other DNA sequences in the sample. V and J are TRBV28 and TRBJ2-7; a possible D gene is TRBD1 (6 bases). This CDR3 contains 12 residues. Between the trimmed V and J ends, which lost 3 bases and 7 bases, there was a span of 10 bases. Germline V CDR1 and CDR2: MDHEN, SYDVKM. The CDR3 loop reads CASSFRGYEQYF. Written as DNA, the CDR3 is TGTGCCAGCAGTTTTAGGGGGTATGAGCAGTACTTC.

This chain joins TRBV28 and TRBJ2-3; 11 bases fit TRBD2. Trimming at V came to 5 bases and at J to 4 bases, leaving 14 bases not matched to a gene. This CDR3 has 18 amino acids. Germline CDR1 is MDHEN and CDR2 is SYDVKM. The CDR3 nucleotides are TGTGCCAGCAGTACTTACTACCTTAGCGGGAGGGCCGCAGATACGCAGTATTTT. Translated: CASSTYYLSGRAADTQYF. Complete variable domain (other parts from reference TRBV28 and TRBJ2-3): DVKVTQSSRYLVKRTGEKVFLECVQDMDHENMFWYRQDPGLGLRLIYFSYDVKMKEKGDIPEGYSVSREKKERFSLILESASTNQTSMYLCASSTYYLSGRAADTQYFGPGTRLTVL.

This chain uses TRBV29-1 with TRBJ2-7, with TRBD1 identical over 9 bases. CDR1 SQVTM and CDR2 ANQGSEA come from the germline V gene. The CDR3 is 15 amino acids. V gave up 0 bases and J gave up 3 bases; unmatched junction bases: 6. The CDR3 sequence: CSVEDGTGPGYEQYF. The CDR3 nucleotides read TGCAGCGTTGAAGATGGGACAGGGCCGGGCTACGAGCAGTACTTC.

The V and J genes are TRBV29-1 and TRBJ2-7; TRBD1 matches 7 bases. From germline, CDR1 is SQVTM and CDR2 ANQGSEA. The CDR3 loop spans 16 amino acids. J lost 2 bases, V lost 4 bases, and 14 bases had no gene match. CDR3 DNA: TGCAGCGTTGCCGATCATTCTCCCGACAGGGCCTACGAGCAGTACTTC. This encodes CSVADHSPDRAYEQYF.